This T cell receptor beta chain was found in a study of cytomegalovirus exposure and HLA in healthy donors. For the study at large: From donors who were HLA-typed, an early data release held 75 million to 85 million unique TCRs.

Broader study findings: In an earlier analysis, most TCR beta V segments were productive about 87% or about 30% of the time. Across HLA loci, a later analysis found differing TCR association rates, with DRB1 most and HLA-C fewest. With later analysis, a missense DCLRE1C variant became linked to TCR beta V- and J-gene trimming.

A word on this clone: The antigen remains undetermined.

Amplification used 60 Vbeta primers and 13 Jbeta primers. Sequencing was performed with immunoSEQ multiplex PCR; in TCRdb, only in-frame clones are kept and a portion is missing. The repertoire holds roughly 150,000 clones, with 80% to 85% as singletons. The CDR3 is 15 amino acids. The junction had 4 bases not matched to a gene; V was cut back by 5 bases and J by 2 bases. Per germline, CDR1 SGHTA and CDR2 FQGNSA. The V and J genes are TRBV7-2 and TRBJ1-3, with 9 bases lining up with TRBD1. The sequence came from a boy between 2 and 10 years old in good health and CMV-seronegative. Material for sequencing was PBMCs. The CDR3 reads CASSHRGLAGNTIYF. In DNA form, the CDR3 reads TGTGCCAGCAGCCACAGGGGGCTGGCTGGAAACACCATATATTTT.